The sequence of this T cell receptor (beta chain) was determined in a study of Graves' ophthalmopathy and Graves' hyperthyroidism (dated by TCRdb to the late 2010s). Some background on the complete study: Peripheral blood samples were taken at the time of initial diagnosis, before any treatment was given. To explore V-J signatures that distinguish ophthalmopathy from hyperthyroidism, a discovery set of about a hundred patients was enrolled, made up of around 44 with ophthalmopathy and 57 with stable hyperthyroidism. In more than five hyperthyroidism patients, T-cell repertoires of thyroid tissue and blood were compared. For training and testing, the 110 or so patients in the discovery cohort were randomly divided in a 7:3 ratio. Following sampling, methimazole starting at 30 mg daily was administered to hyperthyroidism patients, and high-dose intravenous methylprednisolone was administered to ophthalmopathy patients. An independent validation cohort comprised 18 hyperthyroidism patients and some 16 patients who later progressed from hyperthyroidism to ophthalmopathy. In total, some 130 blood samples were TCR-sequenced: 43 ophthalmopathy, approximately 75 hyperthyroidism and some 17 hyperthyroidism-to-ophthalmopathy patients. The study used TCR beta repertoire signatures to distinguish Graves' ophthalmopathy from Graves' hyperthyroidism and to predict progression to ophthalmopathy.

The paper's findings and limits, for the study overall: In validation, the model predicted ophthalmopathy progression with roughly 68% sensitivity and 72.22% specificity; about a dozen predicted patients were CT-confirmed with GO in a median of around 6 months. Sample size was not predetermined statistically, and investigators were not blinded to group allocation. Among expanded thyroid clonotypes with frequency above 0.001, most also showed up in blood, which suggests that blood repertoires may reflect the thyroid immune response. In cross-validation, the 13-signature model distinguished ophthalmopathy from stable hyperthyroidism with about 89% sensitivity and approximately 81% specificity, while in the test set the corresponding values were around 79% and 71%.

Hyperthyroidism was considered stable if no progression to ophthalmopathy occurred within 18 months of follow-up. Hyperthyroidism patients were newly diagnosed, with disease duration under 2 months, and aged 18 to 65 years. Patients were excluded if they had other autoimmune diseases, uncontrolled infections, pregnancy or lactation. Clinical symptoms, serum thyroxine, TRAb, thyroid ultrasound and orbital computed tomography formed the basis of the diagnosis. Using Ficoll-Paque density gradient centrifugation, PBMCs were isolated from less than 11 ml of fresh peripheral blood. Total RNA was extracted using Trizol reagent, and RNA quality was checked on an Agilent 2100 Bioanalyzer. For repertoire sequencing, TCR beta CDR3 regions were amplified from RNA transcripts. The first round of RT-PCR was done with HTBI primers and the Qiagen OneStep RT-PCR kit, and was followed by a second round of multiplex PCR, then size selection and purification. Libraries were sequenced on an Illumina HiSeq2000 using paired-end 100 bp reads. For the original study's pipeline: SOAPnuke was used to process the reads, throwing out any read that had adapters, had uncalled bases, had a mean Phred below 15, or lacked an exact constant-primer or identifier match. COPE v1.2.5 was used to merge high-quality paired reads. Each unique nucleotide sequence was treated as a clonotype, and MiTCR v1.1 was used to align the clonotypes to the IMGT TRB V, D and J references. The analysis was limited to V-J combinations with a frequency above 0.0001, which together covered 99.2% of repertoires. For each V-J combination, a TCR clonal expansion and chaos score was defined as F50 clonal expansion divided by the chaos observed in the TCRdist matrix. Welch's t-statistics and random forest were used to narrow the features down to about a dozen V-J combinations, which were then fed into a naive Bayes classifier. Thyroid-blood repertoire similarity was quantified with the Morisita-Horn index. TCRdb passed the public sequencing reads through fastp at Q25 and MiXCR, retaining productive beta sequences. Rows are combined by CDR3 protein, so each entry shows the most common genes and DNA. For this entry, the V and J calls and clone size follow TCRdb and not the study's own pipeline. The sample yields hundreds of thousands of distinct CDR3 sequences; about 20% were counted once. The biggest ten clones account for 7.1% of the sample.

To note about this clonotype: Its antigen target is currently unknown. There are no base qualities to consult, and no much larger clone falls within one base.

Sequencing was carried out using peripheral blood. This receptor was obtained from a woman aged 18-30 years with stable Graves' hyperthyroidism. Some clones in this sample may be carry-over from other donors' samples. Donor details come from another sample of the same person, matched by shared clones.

DNA sequence: TGTGCCAGCAGCCCTACAGGGAAATGGGCTTTCTTT. The resulting protein is CASSPTGKWAFF. The rearrangement joined TRBV12-3 or TRBV12-4 to TRBJ1-1; TRBD1 is possibly the D segment (6 matching bases). V lost 6 bases and J lost 11 bases; the stretch between them is 16 bases long. Including the terminal cysteine and phenylalanine, the CDR3 comprises 12 residues. Only the CDR3 part of the read is kept: 36 bases, read in frame from the first base.